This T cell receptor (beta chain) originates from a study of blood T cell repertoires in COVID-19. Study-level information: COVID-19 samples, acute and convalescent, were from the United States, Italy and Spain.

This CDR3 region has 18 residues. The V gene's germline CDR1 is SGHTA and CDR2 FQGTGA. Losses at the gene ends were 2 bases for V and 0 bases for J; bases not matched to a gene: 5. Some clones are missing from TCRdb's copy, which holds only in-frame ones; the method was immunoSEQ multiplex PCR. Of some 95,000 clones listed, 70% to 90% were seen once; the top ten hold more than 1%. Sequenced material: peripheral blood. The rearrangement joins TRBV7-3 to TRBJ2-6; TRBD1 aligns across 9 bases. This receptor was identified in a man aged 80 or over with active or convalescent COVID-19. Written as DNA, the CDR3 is TGTGCCAGCAGCTTACCTAGGACAGGGGACTCTGGGGCCAACGTCCTGACTTTC. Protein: CASSLPRTGDSGANVLTF.